A single sample gave rise to the 12 T cell receptor beta chains below, sequenced in a study of cytomegalovirus exposure and HLA in healthy donors. PCR involved 60 Vbeta and 13 Jbeta primers. The repertoire was sequenced with immunoSEQ multiplex PCR; TCRdb's copy has only in-frame clones and lacks some. The sample shows about 140,000 clones, about 80% of them seen only once. Sample: PBMCs. All receptors come from a man between 35 and 55 years old in good health and CMV-seronegative.

This sequence joins TRBV10-3 and TRBJ1-2, with TRBD1 identical over 7 bases. The ends lost 6 bases at V and 2 bases at J; junction bases unmatched: 3. CDR3 length: 13 residues. CDR1 ENHRY and CDR2 SYGVKD come from the germline V gene. In nucleotides, the CDR3 is TGTGCCATCAGCCAGACAGGGAACTATGGCTACACCTTC. This encodes CAISQTGNYGYTF.

J is TRBJ2-3 and V is TRBV10-3; D unclear. The CDR3 sequence is 14 residues long. V lost 3 bases, J lost 0 bases, and 7 bases lay in between. Germline lookup yields CDR1 ENHRY and CDR2 SYGVKD. CDR3 loop: CAISDSVSTDTQYF. The CDR3 DNA reads as TGTGCCATCAGTGATTCGGTTAGCACAGATACGCAGTATTTT.

The chain uses TRBV30 and TRBJ1-4; tentatively, D is TRBD1 (6 bases). This CDR3 contains 15 residues. Trimming removed 0 bases from V and 0 bases from J, with 8 bases in between. Germline values: CDR1 GTSNPN, CDR2 SVGIG (reference sequence). The CDR3: CAWSVGGTTNEKLFF. DNA of the CDR3: TGTGCCTGGAGTGTAGGGGGAACAACTAATGAAAAACTGTTTTTT.

This sequence joins TRBV28 and TRBJ2-2, with a possible D match to TRBD2 (6 bases). Germline CDR1 and CDR2: MDHEN and SYDVKM. V dropped 4 bases and J dropped 1 base, with 22 bases sitting between them. The CDR3 runs 19 residues. The CDR3 region has the DNA TGTGCCAGCAGTTCACCGGGACTCCCACGGATCCTGAACACCGGGGAGCTGTTTTTT. Encoded protein: CASSSPGLPRILNTGELFF.

The rearrangement links TRBV18 to TRBJ1-5; no firm D call. This CDR3 is built from 13 residues. The germline V and J ends were trimmed by 3 bases and 0 bases, with 3 bases remaining between them. Germline V gives CDR1 KGHSH, CDR2 LQKENI. The CDR3 bases are TGTGCCAGCTCACCGAGTAGCAATCAGCCCCAGCATTTT. Residues: CASSPSSNQPQHF. The whole variable domain, remainder taken from reference TRBV18 and TRBJ1-5, is NAGVMQNPRHLVRRRGQEARLRCSPMKGHSHVYWYRQLPEEGLKFMVYLQKENIIDESGMPKERFSAEFPKEGPSILRIQQVVRGDSAAYFCASSPSSNQPQHFGDGTRLSIL.

The chain has TRBV29-1 and TRBJ2-1; TRBD2 agrees at 10 bases. Germline loops: CDR1 SQVTM, CDR2 ANQGSEA. The CDR3 runs 15 residues. Trimming removed 2 bases from V and 8 bases from J; junction bases left unmatched: 9. The CDR3 protein is CSVEPSSGSLDEQFF. CDR3 coding DNA: TGCAGCGTTGAACCATCTAGCGGGAGTTTAGATGAGCAGTTCTTC.

V and J are TRBV7-9 and TRBJ1-1, with 10 bases fitting TRBD1. Germline V gene sequence: CDR1 SEHNR, CDR2 FQNEAQ (reference sequence). V shed 3 bases and J 4 bases; nucleotides not matched to a gene: 2. This CDR3 is built from 14 residues. CDR3 residues: CASSFGTGVTEAFF. The CDR3 DNA reads as TGTGCCAGCAGCTTTGGGACAGGGGTCACTGAAGCTTTCTTT.

The chain joins TRBV11-2 to TRBJ2-2; D is ambiguous. CDR1 is SGHAT and CDR2 is FQNNGV in the germline V gene. The germline V and J ends were trimmed by 1 base and 6 bases, with 3 bases remaining between them. The CDR3 sequence is 12 residues long. CDR3 residues: CASSLASGELFF. The DNA for the CDR3 is TGTGCCAGCAGCTTAGCTTCCGGGGAGCTGTTTTTT.

The chain has TRBV5-1 and TRBJ2-7; TRBD1 is a possible D gene (5 bases). Germline V gene lookup returns CDR1 SGHRS and CDR2 YFSETQ. Trimming removed 0 bases at V and 0 bases at J, with 10 bases between. The CDR3 runs to 15 residues. In nucleotides, the CDR3 is TGCGCCAGCAGCTTGGTAACAGGAAGCTCCTACGAGCAGTACTTC. This translates into CASSLVTGSSYEQYF.

The chain recombines TRBV25-1 with TRBJ1-2; D is uncertain. Germline V CDR1 and CDR2: MGHDK, SYGVNS. Trimming removed 3 bases at V and 4 bases at J, with 9 bases between. This CDR3 is built from 13 residues. The DNA for the CDR3 is TGTGCCAGCAGTGACCGTACTTTCTATGGCTACACCTTC. As protein: CASSDRTFYGYTF.

Only a few counts were recorded for this clone. The genes are TRBV4-1 and TRBJ2-3; TRBD1 matches 7 bases. The CDR3 sequence is 16 residues long. Germline V gives CDR1 MGHRA, CDR2 YSYEKL. The J segment lost 0 bases and the V segment lost 0 bases, leaving 3 bases of the junction unmatched. Here the CDR3 reads CASSQEGQESTDTQYF. CDR3 coding DNA: TGCGCCAGCAGCCAAGAAGGACAGGAAAGCACAGATACGCAGTATTTT.

This sequence joins TRBV27 and TRBJ2-7; D may be TRBD2 (6 bases). CDR3 length: 13 amino acids. The V gene lost 9 bases and the J gene lost 2 bases, with 14 bases spanning the gap. Germline CDR1 MNHEY, CDR2 SMNVEV (reference sequence). The DNA for the CDR3 is TGTGCCAGTCGGCTGGGGGGAACCTACGAGCAGTACTTC. Its translation is CASRLGGTYEQYF.